A single sample is the source of the 10 T cell receptor beta chains below, sequenced in a study of identical twins. TCRdb used MiXCR to reprocess the 5' RACE reads, holding one entry per CDR3 protein. The table lists around 530,000 distinct CDR3 sequences, 13% to 15% of them singletons, with more than 0.4% in the top ten. The sample also formed part of further work on yellow fever vaccine responses in identical twins.

The sample taken for sequencing was CD4+ T cells sorted from blood. These receptors were collected from a young woman in good health.

This clonotype was detected only a few times. This rearrangement joins TRBV11-2 to TRBJ2-2; D gene unclear. Between the trimmed V and J ends, which lost 5 bases and 8 bases, there was a span of 9 bases. CDR3 size: 12 residues. The germline V gene encodes CDR1 SGHAT and CDR2 FQNNGV. CDR3 nucleotides: TGTGCCAGCAGCACGTTTGGAGGGGAGCTGTTTTTT. This encodes CASSTFGGELFF.

This chain connects TRBV9 to TRBJ2-1, with 9 nucleotides matching TRBD2. Per germline, CDR1 SGDLS and CDR2 YYNGEE. CDR3 size: 15 residues. After removal of 0 bases from V and 7 bases from J, the junction contained 5 bases not matched to a gene. The CDR3 protein is CASSVVSGSRNEQFF. DNA for the CDR3: TGTGCCAGCAGCGTAGTTAGCGGGAGCCGAAATGAGCAGTTCTTC.

The sample holds a few counts of this clonotype. The gene calls are TRBV2 and TRBJ2-7; maybe TRBD2 (6 bases). Per germline, CDR1 SNHLY and CDR2 FYNNEI. The CDR3 contains 14 residues. V was cut by 4 bases and J by 5 bases, with 15 bases left in between. This chain's CDR3 is CASSGPTRLNEQYF. The CDR3 DNA follows: TGTGCCAGCAGTGGACCGACTAGGCTCAACGAGCAGTACTTC.

At least ten counts were recorded for this clonotype. The chain links TRBV5-1 to TRBJ1-1, with D maybe TRBD1 (6 bases). Germline CDR1 SGHRS, CDR2 YFSETQ. V lost 2 bases, J lost 0 bases, and 14 bases lay in between. The CDR3 length is 16 residues. The DNA for the CDR3 is TGCGCCAGCAGCTTTACTCCGAGGGACATGAACACTGAAGCTTTCTTT. This codes for CASSFTPRDMNTEAFF.

V and J are TRBV29-1 and TRBJ1-1; D is unresolved. Trimming shortened V by 7 bases and J by 8 bases, and 11 bases separated the two germline ends. The CDR3 extends over 10 amino acids. The germline gives CDR1 SQVTM, CDR2 ANQGSEA. CDR3 nucleotide sequence: TGCAGCGCCGAGGACGTAGAAGCTTTCTTT. It translates to CSAEDVEAFF.

For this clonotype: The germline gene is not matched at one end of the junction; a read error may be the cause. The chain couples TRBV11-2 to TRBJ2-1; D not resolved. CDR3 length equals 17 residues. Germline loops: CDR1 SGHAT, CDR2 FQNNGV. The CDR3 here is CASSLDWTASYYNEQFF. The CDR3 coding sequence is TGTGCCAGCAGCCTAGATTGGACCGCTTCTTACTACAATGAGCAGTTCTTC.

This chain links TRBV28 with TRBJ2-1, with 16 bases fitting TRBD2. Germline lookup yields CDR1 MDHEN and CDR2 SYDVKM. CDR3 length: 16 amino acids. V dropped 6 bases and J dropped 9; count of bases not matched to a gene: 8. The CDR3 loop is CASSVGLAGGPLEQFF. As DNA, the CDR3 is TGTGCCAGCAGCGTGGGACTAGCGGGAGGGCCGCTTGAGCAGTTCTTC.

The chain carries TRBV5-6 and TRBJ1-1; TRBD1 is a possible D gene (5 bases). The CDR3 extends over 16 amino acids. Germline V gene data show CDR1 as SGHDT and CDR2 as YYEEEE. Trimming shortened V by 1 base and J by 4 bases, and 17 bases separated the two germline ends. CDR3: CASSLWTYPGGTEAFF. Written as DNA, the CDR3 is TGTGCCAGCAGCTTGTGGACTTACCCGGGGGGCACTGAAGCTTTCTTT. Full variable domain (missing parts from reference TRBV5-6 and TRBJ1-1): DAGVTQSPTHLIKTRGQQVTLRCSPKSGHDTVSWYQQALGQGPQFIFQYYEEEERQRGNFPDRFSGHQFPNYSSELNVNALLLGDSALYLCASSLWTYPGGTEAFFGQGTRLTVV.

The chain has TRBV12-5 and TRBJ2-1; no firm D call. Deletions cut 5 bases from V and 3 bases from J, with 14 bases between. From germline, CDR1 is LGHNT and CDR2 FRNRAP. The CDR3 has 15 amino acids. CDR3 bases: TGTGCTAGTGGTCGACGGGCCTTAGGCTACAATGAGCAGTTCTTC. It encodes CASGRRALGYNEQFF.

V and J are TRBV6-1 and TRBJ2-2, with TRBD1 identical over 8 bases. V shed 6 bases, J shed 6 bases, and the junction held 3 bases outside the gene matches. This CDR3 comprises 13 residues. CDR1 is MNHNS, CDR2 SASEGT, per germline. The CDR3 DNA follows: TGTGCCAGCAGGGGACAGGTCCCCGGGGAGCTGTTTTTT. This sequence encodes CASRGQVPGELFF.